A selection of T cell receptor beta chains follows, all from one sample in a study of tumor and adjacent non-tumor tissue in lung cancer. TCRdb reprocessed the multiplex PCR reads with MiXCR, giving one entry per CDR3 protein. The data hold approximately 79,000 distinct CDR3 sequences, with around 76% observed a single time. Sequencing was carried out using distant non-tumor lung tissue. The receptors derive from a man in his 70s with non-small cell lung cancer. The CDR3 runs from the conserved cysteine through the conserved F or W. The D gene is left open where the match is weak. Size is stated for part of the rows, as once, few or many counts, or as a class when the clone is expanded.

d_gene	v_gene	j_gene	abundance	CDR3nt	CDR3aa
TRBD2	TRBV11-2	TRBJ2-1	.	TGTGCCAGCAGCACTAGCGTGCTCTCCTACAACGAGCAGTTCTTC	CASSTSVLSYNEQFF
.	TRBV6-2/TRBV6-3	TRBJ1-5	.	TGTGCCAGCAGCTACTCTATTGGGGGTACAAGAGCGGGCAATCAGCCCCAGCATTTT	CASSYSIGGTRAGNQPQHF
TRBD1	TRBV28	TRBJ2-7	.	TGTGCCAGCAGCCCTGGTGGGGTAGCCGGGACAGGGGAGCTAGCGGGCCCTACCTACGAGCAGTACTTC	CASSPGGVAGTGELAGPTYEQYF
.	TRBV11-2	TRBJ1-2	.	TGTGCCATCAGCTTAGATGTGGGGGTGTCTCACTATGGCTACACCTTC	CAISLDVGVSHYGYTF
.	TRBV10-3	TRBJ2-7	.	TGTGCCATCAGTGAGTCCGGTACAACCTACGAGCAGTACTTC	CAISESGTTYEQYF
TRBD2	TRBV5-5	TRBJ2-1	.	TGTGCCAGCAGCTTGGCGGGACTAGCAGGAGATACCTACGATGAGCAGTTCTTC	CASSLAGLAGDTYDEQFF
.	TRBV4-2	TRBJ2-7	.	TGTACCAGCAGCCAAGGAGAGGGTCTCTACGAGCAATACTTC	CTSSQGEGLYEQYF
TRBD1	TRBV12-3/TRBV12-4	TRBJ1-3	once	TGTGCCAGCAGTCGACAGGGGGCGAGATCTGGAAATACCATATATTTT	CASSRQGARSGNTIYF
TRBD2	TRBV29-1	TRBJ2-5	.	TGCAGCGTTGAGCTCTATTGGACAAGCGGGGGGAAACAAGAGACCCAGTACTTC	CSVELYWTSGGKQETQYF
TRBD1	TRBV6-6	TRBJ1-5	.	TGTGGCAGCAGTTACTTCGGATGGGGACAGAATAGCATTCAGCCCCAGCATTTT	CGSSYFGWGQNSIQPQHF
.	TRBV4-1	TRBJ1-1	.	TGCACCAGCAGCCAGACGACGGGGGCCAACACTAAAGCTTTCTTT	CTSSQTTGANTKAFF
TRBD1	TRBV7-8	TRBJ2-5	once	TGTGCCAGCAGCTCACAGGGGGTTGGGGCAATGATTCGAGAGACCCAGTACTTC	CASSSQGVGAMIRETQYF
TRBD1	TRBV6-5	TRBJ2-7	many	TGTGCCAGCAGCCGGACAGGGGACTACGAGCAGTACTTC	CASSRTGDYEQYF
.	TRBV5-6	TRBJ2-1	many	TGTGCCAGCAGCCTTGAGGCCGGTGCCTCCTACAATGAGCAGTTCTTC	CASSLEAGASYNEQFF
.	TRBV4-1	TRBJ2-7	.	TGCGCCAGCAGCCAAGAACAGTCATGCGAGCAATACTTC	CASSQEQSCEQYF
.	TRBV11-2	TRBJ1-6	.	TGTGCCAGCAGCCCGAGTCTGGCCCTCCACTTT	CASSPSLALHF